A selection of T cell receptor beta chains follows, all from one sample in a study of cytomegalovirus exposure and HLA in healthy donors. Libraries were prepared by immunoSEQ multiplex PCR; TCRdb keeps only in-frame clonotypes and omits some of them. The sample holds tens of thousands of clones. Sequencing was carried out using PBMCs. These receptors were taken from a woman aged 25-40 years in good health and CMV-seropositive. The CDR3 runs from the conserved cysteine through the conserved F or W. The D gene is left open where the match is weak.

CASSLATGTYEQYF,TGCGCCAGCAGCTTGGCCACGGGAACCTACGAGCAGTACTTC,TRBJ2-7,-,TRBV5-1
CASSLARGTGELFF,TGTGCTAGCAGCTTAGCCAGGGGCACCGGGGAGCTGTTTTTT,TRBJ2-2,-,TRBV7-7
CASSFGGARQETQYF,TGTGCCAGCAGCTTCGGGGGGGCACGTCAAGAGACCCAGTACTTC,TRBJ2-5,TRBD2,TRBV11-2
CASSLGPTGGTEAFF,TGCGCCAGCAGCTTGGGCCCAACAGGGGGCACTGAAGCTTTCTTT,TRBJ1-1,TRBD1,TRBV5-1
CASSLGPGGETQYF,TGCGCCAGCAGTCTCGGGCCGGGAGGGGAGACCCAGTACTTC,TRBJ2-5,TRBD2,TRBV4-1
CASLVRGSTGELFF,TGTGCCAGCTTGGTCAGGGGTTCCACCGGGGAGCTGTTTTTT,TRBJ2-2,-,TRBV28
CASRATGGTPFANEKLFF,TGTGCCAGTAGAGCGACCGGGGGGACTCCTTTCGCTAATGAAAAACTGTTTTTT,TRBJ1-4,-,TRBV19
CASSLGTVGGNTIYF,TGTGCCAGCAGCCTCGGGACAGTCGGTGGAAACACCATATATTTT,TRBJ1-3,TRBD1,TRBV5-4
CASSIDKGANTEAFF,TGTGCCAGCAGTATCGACAAGGGGGCTAACACTGAAGCTTTCTTT,TRBJ1-1,TRBD1,TRBV2
CAWSPDSNQPQHF,TGTGCCTGGAGTCCAGATAGCAATCAGCCCCAGCATTTT,TRBJ1-5,-,TRBV30
CASSGGTGDNQPQHF,TGTGCCAGCAGCGGAGGGACAGGGGATAATCAGCCCCAGCATTTT,TRBJ1-5,TRBD1,TRBV11-2
CASSFQGAANEKLFF,TGTGCCAGCAGCTTTCAGGGGGCTGCTAATGAAAAACTGTTTTTT,TRBJ1-4,TRBD1,TRBV7-9
CAISESVLAGVGYGYTF,TGTGCCATCAGTGAGTCTGTTTTGGCAGGGGTGGGCTATGGCTACACCTTC,TRBJ1-2,-,TRBV10-3
CASSQRDRGPNTEAFF,TGTGCCAGCTCACAAAGGGACAGGGGGCCGAACACTGAAGCTTTCTTT,TRBJ1-1,TRBD1,TRBV19
CASSLVYRYQETQYF,TGTGCCAGCAGCTTGGTCTATCGGTACCAAGAGACCCAGTACTTC,TRBJ2-5,-,TRBV5-8
CAWRGQVTQYF,TGTGCCTGGAGGGGACAGGTGACCCAGTACTTC,TRBJ2-5,TRBD1,TRBV30
CASSSGQGSLGYTF,TGTGCCAGCAGCTCGGGACAGGGGTCCTTAGGCTACACCTTC,TRBJ1-2,TRBD1,TRBV11-3
CASTSNTGELFF,TGTGCCAGCACCTCGAACACCGGGGAGCTGTTTTTT,TRBJ2-2,-,TRBV2
CASGFGGAGTDTQYF,TGTGCCAGCGGATTCGGGGGGGCTGGCACAGATACGCAGTATTTT,TRBJ2-3,TRBD2,TRBV14
CASSPGGQGWNEQFF,TGTGCCAGCAGCCCGGGGGGCCAGGGGTGGAATGAGCAGTTCTTC,TRBJ2-1,-,TRBV7-9
CASSPATGGWIEAQYF,TGTGCCAGCAGCCCAGCGACAGGCGGGTGGATTGAGGCCCAGTACTTC,TRBJ2-5,-,TRBV7-9
CASSPLGTVEETQYF,TGCGCCAGCAGCCCCCTGGGGACAGTGGAAGAGACCCAGTACTTC,TRBJ2-5,TRBD1,TRBV4-1